Presented here are 8 T cell receptor beta chains from one specimen sequenced in a study of cytomegalovirus exposure and HLA in healthy donors. The study ran its PCR with 60 Vbeta and 13 Jbeta primers. TCRdb's table, derived via immunoSEQ multiplex PCR, lists solely in-frame clones and lacks some. The sample carries roughly 100,000 clones, 73% recorded once. The sequenced sample was PBMCs. These receptors were collected from a man in his forties in good health and CMV-seronegative.

This clone showed up just a few times. The rearrangement joins TRBV13 to TRBJ1-6, with D hard to call. The CDR3 length is 13 residues. Germline V CDR1 and CDR2: PRHDT, FYEKMQ (reference sequence). V was clipped by 5 bases and J by 3 bases, with 5 bases between them. CDR3 coding DNA: TGTGCCAGCAGCCGGGGCTATAATTCACCCCTCCACTTT. Its protein product is CASSRGYNSPLHF.

CDR3 in DNA: TGTGCCAGCAGCTTAGGTGGTGTGACTAGCGGGGGGGAGAAGGCGCAGTATTTT. It encodes CASSLGGVTSGGEKAQYF. The chain employs TRBV7-6 and TRBJ2-3; 14 bases align to TRBD2. CDR1 SGHVS and CDR2 FNYEAQ come from the germline V gene. After removal of 1 base from V and 10 bases from J, the junction contained 13 bases not matched to a gene. The CDR3 runs 18 residues.

The chain joins TRBV5-1 to TRBJ2-5; 8 nucleotides line up with TRBD2. CDR1 SGHRS and CDR2 YFSETQ come from the germline V gene. Trimming cost V 0 bases and J 4 bases; bases outside gene matches: 5. This CDR3 region has 15 residues. The CDR3, as DNA: TGCGCCAGCAGCTTGGGTACTAGCGGAGCAGAGACCCAGTACTTC. It translates to CASSLGTSGAETQYF.

In this sample, this clone turned up once. The rearrangement joins TRBV29-1 to TRBJ2-3; the match to TRBD2 covers 11 bases. This CDR3 region has 17 residues. V lost 3 bases, J lost 1 base, and 9 bases stayed unmatched. Germline CDR1 reads SQVTM; CDR2 reads ANQGSEA. This CDR3 reads CSVEEASGGFRTDTQYF. The CDR3 DNA reads TGCAGCGTTGAGGAGGCTAGCGGGGGGTTTCGCACAGATACGCAGTATTTT.

This chain uses TRBV7-2 with TRBJ2-5; no reliable D call. The CDR3 runs 16 residues. Germline assignment: CDR1 SGHTA and CDR2 FQGNSA. Trimming removed 5 bases at V and 3 bases at J, with 19 bases between. CDR3: CASSPTLGLGKETQYF. Here the CDR3 DNA reads TGTGCCAGCAGCCCCACTCTCGGCTTGGGCAAAGAGACCCAGTACTTC.

V usage is TRBV18 and J usage is TRBJ2-7, with 8 positions matching TRBD2. CDR1 and CDR2 (germline): KGHSH, LQKENI. Trimming cost V 2 bases and J 4 bases; bases outside gene matches: 10. The CDR3 consists of 16 residues. In DNA form, the CDR3 reads TGTGCCAGCTCACCAAGGGTAGCGGGGTTTCCTTACGAGCAGTACTTC. This sequence encodes CASSPRVAGFPYEQYF.

The chain employs TRBV11-1 and TRBJ1-2; the match to TRBD1 covers 8 bases. The J segment lost 8 bases and the V segment lost 3 bases, leaving 5 bases of the junction unmatched. The CDR3 totals 13 residues. Germline lookup yields CDR1 SGHAT and CDR2 FQDESV (reference sequence). This CDR3 is CASSFPGTGGYTF. The CDR3 DNA sequence: TGTGCCAGCAGCTTCCCCGGGACAGGAGGCTACACCTTC.

This clone was seen just once. The V call is TRBV4-2, the J call TRBJ2-4, with 12 bases lining up with TRBD2. The V segment lost 4 bases and the J segment 0 bases; nucleotides outside the gene matches: 10. Germline CDR1 reads LGHNA; CDR2 reads YNFKEQ. The CDR3 extends over 19 amino acids. CDR3 protein: CASSPRTSGVSLAKNIQYF. The CDR3 DNA reads TGTGCCAGCAGCCCCCGGACTAGCGGGGTATCTTTAGCCAAAAACATTCAGTACTTC.